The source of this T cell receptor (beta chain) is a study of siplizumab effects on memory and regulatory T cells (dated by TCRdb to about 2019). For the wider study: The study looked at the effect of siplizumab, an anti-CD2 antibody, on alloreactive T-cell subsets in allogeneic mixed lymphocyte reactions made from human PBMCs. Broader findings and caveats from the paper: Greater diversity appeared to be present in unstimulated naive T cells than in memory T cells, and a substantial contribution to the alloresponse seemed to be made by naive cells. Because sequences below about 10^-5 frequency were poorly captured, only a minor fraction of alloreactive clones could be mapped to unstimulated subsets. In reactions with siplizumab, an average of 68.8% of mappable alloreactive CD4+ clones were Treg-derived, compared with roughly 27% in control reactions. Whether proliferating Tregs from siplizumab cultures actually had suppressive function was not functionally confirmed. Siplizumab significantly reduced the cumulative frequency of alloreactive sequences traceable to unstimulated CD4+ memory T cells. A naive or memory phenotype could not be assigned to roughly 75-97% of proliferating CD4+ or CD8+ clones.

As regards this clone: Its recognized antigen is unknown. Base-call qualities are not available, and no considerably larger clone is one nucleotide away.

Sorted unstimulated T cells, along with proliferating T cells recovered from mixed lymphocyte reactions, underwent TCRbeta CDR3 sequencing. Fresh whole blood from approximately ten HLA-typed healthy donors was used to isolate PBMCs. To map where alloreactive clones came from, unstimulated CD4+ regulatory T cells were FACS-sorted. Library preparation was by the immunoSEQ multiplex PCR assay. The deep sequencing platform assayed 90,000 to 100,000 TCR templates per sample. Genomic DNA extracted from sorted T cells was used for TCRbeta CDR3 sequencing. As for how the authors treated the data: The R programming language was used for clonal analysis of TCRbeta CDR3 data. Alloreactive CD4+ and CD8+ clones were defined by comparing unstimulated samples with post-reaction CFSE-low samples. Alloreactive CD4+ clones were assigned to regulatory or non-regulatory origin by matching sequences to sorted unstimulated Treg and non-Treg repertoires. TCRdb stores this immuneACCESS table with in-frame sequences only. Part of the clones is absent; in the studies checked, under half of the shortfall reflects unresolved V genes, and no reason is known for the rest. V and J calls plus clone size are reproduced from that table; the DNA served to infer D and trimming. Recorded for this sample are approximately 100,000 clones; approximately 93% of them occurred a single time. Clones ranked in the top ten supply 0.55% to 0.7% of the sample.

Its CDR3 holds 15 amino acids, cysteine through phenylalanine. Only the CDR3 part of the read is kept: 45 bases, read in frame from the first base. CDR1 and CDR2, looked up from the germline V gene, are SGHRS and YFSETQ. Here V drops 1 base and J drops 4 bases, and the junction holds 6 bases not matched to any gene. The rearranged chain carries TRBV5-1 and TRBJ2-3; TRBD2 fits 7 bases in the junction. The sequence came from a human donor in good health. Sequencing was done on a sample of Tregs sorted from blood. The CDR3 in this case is CASSLTGGLADTQYF. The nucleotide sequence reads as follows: TGCGCCAGCAGCTTGACGGGAGGCCTCGCAGATACGCAGTATTTT.